The text below deals with one T cell receptor (beta chain). Its antigen is not identified. Primers: 60 Vbeta forward and 13 Jbeta reverse. Data came from immunoSEQ multiplex PCR; TCRdb stores just in-frame clones and leaves some out. This repertoire shows about 150,000 clones, roughly 70% found once; its top ten account for around 4%. The entry originates in a study of cytomegalovirus exposure and HLA in healthy donors. Study-wide results and limits: Specificity for CMV antigens was confirmed in vitro for a few of the CMV-associated chains. Later analysis associated a missense DCLRE1C variant with TCR beta V- and J-gene trimming. Most of the TCR beta V segments (in an earlier analysis) were productive either about 87% or about 30% of the time. An Asian-associated ancestry cluster reportedly showed fewer N-insertions than the approximately 700-donor mean in a later analysis.

The sequence was collected from a man between 60 and 75 years old in good health and CMV-seronegative. The sequencing input was PBMCs.

CDR3 DNA: TGTGCCAGCAGTGAACGTCAGGGGGCAGGTCAGCCCCAGCATTTT. It is translated as CASSERQGAGQPQHF. This sequence joins TRBV6-1 and TRBJ1-5, with 8 bases that match TRBD1. Germline-derived CDR1 and CDR2 are MNHNS and SASEGT. V trimming: 2 bases; J trimming: 6 bases; junction bases outside the gene matches: 6. This CDR3 region has 15 residues.